The 14 T cell receptor beta chains below were found in one sample sequenced in a study of OX40 agonist ivuxolimab in advanced cancers. Only in-frame clones appear in the TCRdb table, and some are missing; sequencing was by immunoSEQ multiplex PCR. This repertoire shows about 77,000 clones, 85% found once; its top ten account for 0.6% to 0.8%. This material consisted of CD4+ or CD8+ T cells sorted from blood, taken in a trial of the OX40 agonist ivuxolimab. Source of these receptors: an adult with an advanced solid tumor such as melanoma, head and neck, liver or kidney cancer.

CDR3 sequence reads: CASTPSGLNTEAFF. CDR3 nucleotide sequence: TGTGCCAGCACCCCGTCCGGTCTGAACACTGAAGCTTTCTTT. V gene TRBV6-5 combines with J gene TRBJ1-1; no clear D gene. CDR3 length equals 14 residues. Trimming cost V 7 bases and J 0 bases, with 12 bases left between them. CDR1 and CDR2 (germline): MNHEY, SVGAGI.

The V gene is TRBV4-1, the J gene TRBJ2-2; possibly TRBD1 for D (6 bases). This CDR3 region has 16 residues. In germline, CDR1 is MGHRA, CDR2 YSYEKL. V was clipped by 4 bases and J by 0 bases, with 12 bases between them. CDR3 protein: CASSPRQVTNTGELFF. The CDR3 nucleotides read TGCGCCAGCAGCCCCCGACAGGTAACGAACACCGGGGAGCTGTTTTTT.

This chain connects TRBV18 to TRBJ1-1; 10 bases are a match to TRBD1. The CDR3 has 13 residues. Germline V gene sequence: CDR1 KGHSH, CDR2 LQKENI. J was trimmed by 12 bases and V by 3 bases; bases with no gene match: 7. The CDR3 nucleotides are TGTGCCAGCTCACCCGGGACAGGGGAACAACCTTTCTTT. Its protein product is CASSPGTGEQPFF.

J is TRBJ2-1 and V is TRBV10-2, with TRBD2 as a possible D gene (6 bases). This CDR3 contains 16 residues. The germline gives CDR1 WSHSY, CDR2 SAAADI. Trimming shortened V by 3 bases and J by 0 bases, and 12 bases separated the two germline ends. The CDR3 coding sequence is TGCGCCAGCAGTGAACATGAGCGGGTCTCCTACAATGAGCAGTTCTTC. Its translation is CASSEHERVSYNEQFF.

The chain recombines TRBV7-2 with TRBJ2-4; 7 bases map to TRBD2. The CDR3 length is 16 residues. Unmatched junction bases numbered 8, after V lost 0 bases and J lost 6 bases. Germline lookup yields CDR1 SGHTA and CDR2 FQGNSA. For the CDR3, the DNA is TGTGCCAGCAGCTTAGCGCTTCGGGCTAGCGGAAACATTCAGTACTTC. It encodes CASSLALRASGNIQYF.

The J gene is TRBJ1-1, the V gene TRBV18; no clear D. CDR1 is KGHSH and CDR2 is LQKENI in the germline V gene. This CDR3 contains 14 residues. Trimming took 3 bases from V and 4 from J, leaving 12 bases between them. CDR3 sequence reads: CASSPGSQRTEAFF. In DNA, the CDR3 is TGTGCCAGCTCACCGGGGTCCCAGCGCACTGAAGCTTTCTTT.

This clone showed up just a few times. The chain combines TRBV5-5 with TRBJ1-2; weak D call: TRBD1 (6 bases). Per the germline V gene, CDR1 is SGHKS and CDR2 is YYEKEE (reference sequence). The CDR3 spans 16 residues. Trimming pared 1 base from V and 4 bases from J, leaving 17 bases between. The CDR3 region has the DNA TGTGCCAGCAGCTTGATTTCGACAGGATACGGCTATGGCTACACCTTC. This gives the protein CASSLISTGYGYGYTF.

The rearrangement links TRBV5-1 to TRBJ2-1; 9 bases are shared with TRBD1. Germline V lookup: CDR1 SGHRS, CDR2 YFSETQ. The length of the CDR3 is 13 residues. The V and J ends lost 5 bases and 6 bases, in that order; junction bases with no gene match: 3. CDR3 sequence reads: CASRPGQGNEQFF. In DNA, the CDR3 is TGCGCCAGCAGACCGGGACAGGGCAATGAGCAGTTCTTC.

The chain joins TRBV30 to TRBJ1-3; no definite D call. The CDR3 sequence is 11 residues long. Trimming pared 8 bases from V and 0 bases from J, leaving 5 bases between. CDR1 and CDR2 from the germline V gene are GTSNPN and SVGIG (reference sequence). The chain's CDR3 is CARSSGNTIYF. For the CDR3, the DNA is TGTGCCAGGTCCTCTGGAAACACCATATATTTT.

The rearrangement links TRBV7-2 to TRBJ2-3; 12 nucleotides match TRBD2. V shed 5 bases and J 10 bases; nucleotides not matched to a gene: 13. The CDR3 is 16 amino acids. CDR1 SGHTA and CDR2 FQGNSA come from the germline V gene. The CDR3 spells CASSELGLAGGPPQYF. CDR3 sequence (DNA): TGTGCCAGCAGCGAACTCGGGCTAGCGGGGGGGCCGCCGCAGTATTTT.

This clone was recorded a few times. The chain uses TRBV11-2 and TRBJ2-1, with D possibly matching TRBD1 (6 bases). The CDR3 is 13 residues long. Trimming took 3 bases from V and 8 from J, leaving 11 bases between them. Germline V gene sequence: CDR1 SGHAT, CDR2 FQNNGV. CDR3 in DNA: TGTGCCAGCAGCTTGAACAGGGTTGATGAGCAGTTCTTC. Protein product: CASSLNRVDEQFF.

The chain employs TRBV5-4 and TRBJ1-1; no definite D call. The length of the CDR3 is 15 residues. Germline V gene sequence: CDR1 SGHNT, CDR2 YYREEE (reference sequence). Trimming removed 2 bases at V and 0 bases at J, with 11 bases between. CDR3 DNA: TGTGCCAGCAGCTTCAGGACGGTATTGAACACTGAAGCTTTCTTT. Amino acids: CASSFRTVLNTEAFF.

The J gene is TRBJ1-1, the V gene TRBV7-2, with D hard to call. CDR3 length: 14 residues. Germline CDR1 reads SGHTA; CDR2 reads FQGNSA. V dropped 5 bases and J dropped 7 bases, with 17 bases sitting between them. CDR3 DNA sequence: TGTGCCAGCAGCCCGTCTATTACCCGTATTGAAGCTTTCTTT. This sequence encodes CASSPSITRIEAFF.

This clone was seen only once. This chain connects TRBV19 to TRBJ2-7; D possibly matches TRBD1 or TRBD2 (5 bases each). CDR1 and CDR2 (germline): LNHDA, SQIVND (reference sequence). The germline V and J ends were trimmed by 4 bases and 5 bases, with 24 bases remaining between them. This CDR3 spans 17 amino acids. CDR3 nucleotides: TGTGCCAGTAGTAGGGACGTCCGGAGGACCCGCGGAGACGAGCAGTACTTC. It codes for CASSRDVRRTRGDEQYF. Variable domain in full (rest from reference TRBV19 and TRBJ2-7): DGGITQSPKYLFRKEGQNVTLSCEQNLNHDAMYWYRQDPGQGLRLIYYSQIVNDFQKGDIAEGYSVSREKKESFPLTVTSAQKNPTAFYLCASSRDVRRTRGDEQYFGPGTRLTVT.